This T cell receptor beta chain was sequenced in a study of spatial heterogeneity in lung cancer. The overall study: Tumor-region counts of TCR transcripts tracked strongly with a T cell module score from matched bulk RNA-seq. The study observed each unique TCR and UMI combination more than ten times on average in raw reads. The study's findings and limits: Mutation tallies in tumors tracked expanded intratumoral alpha and beta TCR counts.

Germline V lookup: CDR1 SGHRS, CDR2 YFSETQ. The CDR3 sequence is 13 residues long. The V end lost 4 bases, the J end lost 3 bases, and 11 bases lay between the germline ends. TCRdb re-called the 5' RACE reads through MiXCR, storing one row per CDR3 protein. This sample yields about 6,800 distinct CDR3 sequences, of which 11% to 15% are seen a single time; 9.8% belongs to the top ten. This sample's time point: sample taken at primary tumor resection. As concerns this clonotype: Its antigen is as yet unknown.

The source of this sequence is a male donor with early-stage non-small cell lung cancer. The rearrangement joins TRBV5-1 to TRBJ2-7; possibly TRBD2 for D (6 bases). The sample here was lung tumor tissue, taken at surgery. CDR3 bases: TGCGCCAGCAGCCAGGGACTTAGCTACGAGCAGTACTTC. Residues: CASSQGLSYEQYF.